The present TCR beta chain was sequenced within a study of blood T cell repertoires in COVID-19. In the original analysis: It was from reference gene primer amplification that nucleated cell counts were estimated. Clones were read by immunoSEQ multiplex PCR, and TCRdb kept only the in-frame ones, dropping some. V, J and clone size are those of that table, while D and trimming were read from the DNA. The table has about 24,000 clones, over 60% seen once. This clone has just a few counts. Sequenced input: peripheral blood. The TCR sequence derives from an elderly woman with acute or convalescent COVID-19.

CDR3 sequence: CASSFLSSDYGYTF. Here the CDR3 DNA reads TGTGCCAGCAGCTTCTTGAGTAGTGACTATGGCTACACCTTC. This sequence joins TRBV7-2 and TRBJ1-2, with D unresolved. This CDR3 is built from 14 residues. The ends were cut back, 3 bases at V and 3 bases at J, with 11 bases in the middle. Per germline, CDR1 SGHTA and CDR2 FQGNSA. Complete variable domain (other parts from reference TRBV7-2 and TRBJ1-2): GAGVSQSPSNKVTEKGKDVELRCDPISGHTALYWYRQSLGQGLEFLIYFQGNSAPDKSGLPSDRFSAERTGGSVSTLTIQRTQQEDSAVYLCASSFLSSDYGYTFGSGTRLTVV.